The source of this T cell receptor beta chain is a study of memory B cells and T cells in multiple sclerosis (dated by TCRdb to the late 2010s). About the investigation overall: The study compared the TCR beta repertoires of autoproliferating peripheral T cells with those of brain lesion-infiltrating T cells in multiple sclerosis patients. TCR sequencing included a couple of multiple sclerosis patients for whom either brain lesions at autopsy or brain-infiltrating cells from biopsy were available. Results the study describes overall, beyond this receptor: Clone-set sizes varied between compartments, which affected the numbers of shared clonotypes and made normalization necessary.

The CDR3 starts with the cysteine, ends with the phenylalanine, and has 15 residues. CDR3 DNA only is kept here, 45 bases in frame from base 1. V loses 8 bases at its end and J loses 7 bases; junction bases beyond the gene matches: 7. For CDR1 and CDR2, the germline V gene lists SNHLY and FYNNEI. Only one count was recorded for this clone. The antigen it recognizes is unknown. No much larger clone exists at a distance of one base, and base qualities are not known. TCRbeta CDR3 regions were amplified from extracted genomic DNA using the immunoSEQ Platform. Multiplex PCR, high-throughput sequencing and a vendor bioinformatics pipeline were combined in the immunoSEQ assay. In the original analysis: After discarding non-productive sequences and any CDR3s under 4 amino acids in length, clonotype frequencies were recalculated for each sample. In immunoSEQ Analyzer 2.0, shared clonotypes were identified as those with identical CDR3 amino acid, V gene and J gene sequences. Repertoire overlap was normalized by dividing shared clonotype counts by the product of both clone-set sizes, scaled by 1000 into arbitrary units. The clones in this table, taken by TCRdb from immuneACCESS, are in-frame only. Not every clone is retained; where verified, under half of the shortfall comes from an unresolved V gene, and the cause of the rest is unknown. Clonal size and the V and J genes are those of that table, whereas D and trimming came from the DNA. This sample has fewer than 9,000 clones in its table, and about three fifths of those were observed once. The ten most abundant clones make up approximately 30% of the sample.

PBMCs were isolated by Ficoll density gradient centrifugation and cryopreserved before use. This chain is built from TRBV2 and TRBJ1-6, with TRBD1 identical over 11 junction bases. Sample: memory (CD45RO+) CD8+ T cells from blood. The cell subset or site label here, explained by the study, means: CD45RO+ memory T cells sorted from peripheral blood. The TCR comes from a human donor with multiple sclerosis. The CDR3 region has the sequence CASRRGQGENSPLHF. The sequenced DNA: TGTGCCAGCCGACGGGGACAGGGGGAAAATTCACCCCTCCACTTT. The CDR3 plus the reference TRBV2 and TRBJ1-6 genes for the other parts give the full variable domain: EPEVTQTPSHQVTQMGQEVILRCVPISNHLYFYWYRQILGQKVEFLVSFYNNEISEKSEIFDDQFSVERPDGSNFTLKIRSTKLEDSAMYFCASRRGQGENSPLHFGNGTRLTVT.